The clone carrying this TCR beta chain was observed a few times. These data originate in a study of T-cell reconstitution after alpha-beta-depleted transplantation in children. The V end was cut by 0 bases, the J end by 2 bases, with 13 bases between. CDR1 SGHTA and CDR2 FQGTGA come from the germline V gene. The CDR3 length is 17 residues. Preparation of the TCRbeta library was carried out with unique molecular identifiers. Each CDR3 protein is one row after TCRdb ran MiXCR on the PCR reads. The table shows some 400,000 distinct CDR3 sequences, with approximately 20% occurring only once. The source material was PBMCs from the stem cell graft donor, sampled from the stem cell graft. V and J are TRBV7-3 and TRBJ2-2; D ambiguous. This TCR was recovered from a human donor who donated a stem cell graft to a child with acute myeloid leukemia. The CDR3 reads CASSLTSLSPNTGELFF. The CDR3 nucleotides read TGTGCCAGCAGCTTAACGTCGCTTAGCCCTAACACCGGGGAGCTGTTTTTT.